This T cell receptor (beta chain) was sequenced during a study of human T cells and chemical hapten exposure. Overall study context: Patch tests of 0.01% DPC on the upper back were read at 6 days. Study results and caveats: Those TCRs sitting above 1 in 1000 frequency stayed the same with DPC sensitization. While controls formed fewer of them, expanded TCRs formed significantly more large CDR3 similarity clusters.

Trimming took off 7 bases at V and 5 bases at J, with 12 bases between the two ends. The CDR3 has 12 residues. The germline V gene has CDR1 MDHEN and CDR2 SYDVKM. Time point reported: patch test 1, 2 weeks after DPC sensitization. Treatment here: therapeutic diphenylcyclopropenone sensitization with weekly scalp DPC. This clonotype was detected ten times or more. Its antigen is not known. TCRdb re-derived calls from the RACE reads in MiXCR, one entry per CDR3 protein. The sample lists more than 90,000 distinct CDR3 sequences, 8% to 11% seen once, with 2% to 2.5% in the top ten. This specimen was whole blood, taken in connection with sensitization to the hapten diphenylcyclopropenone (DPC). The V gene is TRBV28, the J gene TRBJ2-7; TRBD2 might be the D (5 bases). This clonotype was sampled from a man aged 35 to 55 with alopecia areata. Some clones in this sample may be carry-over from other donors' samples. Here the CDR3 reads CASTGVLNEQYF. The CDR3 DNA is TGTGCCAGCACCGGGGTACTCAACGAGCAGTACTTC. Filled out from reference TRBV28 and TRBJ2-7, the complete variable domain reads DVKVTQSSRYLVKRTGEKVFLECVQDMDHENMFWYRQDPGLGLRLIYFSYDVKMKEKGDIPEGYSVSREKKERFSLILESASTNQTSMYLCASTGVLNEQYFGPGTRLTVT.